The clone carrying this TCR beta chain has a handful of counts. Blood draws occurred at baseline, cycle 4 day 1, and cycle 7 day 1. Trimming took 2 bases from V and 11 from J, leaving 9 bases between them. The CDR3 length is 11 residues. Germline assignment: CDR1 MNHNY and CDR2 SVGAGI (reference sequence). This entry is derived from a study of OX40 agonist ivuxolimab in advanced cancers. The overall study: Roughly two fifths of patients had received prior checkpoint inhibitor therapy.

Sequencing used immunoSEQ multiplex PCR; TCRdb keeps in-frame clones, though not all of them. The table includes about 73,000 clones, around nine tenths detected once. The sample in question was CD4+ or CD8+ T cells sorted from blood, obtained in a trial of the OX40 agonist ivuxolimab. This chain links TRBV6-6 with TRBJ1-1; maybe TRBD1 (5 bases). The sequence derives from an adult with an advanced solid tumor such as melanoma, head and neck, liver or kidney cancer. DNA of the CDR3: TGTGCCAGCAGTTACATGGGGCCCGCTTTCTTT. Protein product: CASSYMGPAFF.